One sample yielded the 25 T cell receptor beta chains listed below, sequenced in a study of T cell clonality in common variable immunodeficiency. Generated by immunoSEQ multiplex PCR, the TCRdb table keeps only in-frame clones and is missing some. Singletons are absent from the sample, which has tens of thousands of clones. Sequences were obtained from peripheral blood mononuclear cells. The origin of the receptors is a person between 18 and 75 years old in good health.

This clone has a count of ten or more. The DNA ends 3 residues before the CDR3 does, and the rest of the CDR3 is filled in from the germline J gene. This rearrangement joins TRBV14 to TRBJ2-5; D is perhaps TRBD1 (6 bases). Trimming cost V 3 bases and J 5 bases, with 10 bases left between them. Per the germline V gene, CDR1 is SGHDN and CDR2 is FVKESK. The CDR3 contains 13 residues. Incomplete CDR3 DNA: TGTGCCAGCAGCCAGGGGGCTTTGGAGACC. Encoded protein: CASSQGALET. The whole CDR3 sequence reads CASSQGALETQYF.

This clone was recorded many times. The read is 3 residues too short to cover the CDR3 end, so that end is filled in from the germline J gene. The chain employs TRBV6-1 and TRBJ2-7, with 10 bases aligning to TRBD2. CDR3 length equals 16 residues. V dropped 1 base and J dropped 3; count of bases not matched to a gene: 6. Germline CDR1 reads MNHNS; CDR2 reads SASEGT. CDR3 amino acids: CASSEVSLAGFYEQYF. The sequenced CDR3 bases are TGTGCCAGCAGTGAAGTTTCACTAGCGGGGTTCTACGAG.

This clone occurred many times. The missing CDR3 end, 3 residues past where the read stops, is filled in from the germline J gene. The chain carries TRBV29-1 and TRBJ1-2; a weak D match, TRBD1 (5 bases). The germline CDR1 and CDR2 sequences are SQVTM and ANQGSEA. V was shortened by 0 bases and J by 4 bases, with 6 bases between the two germline ends. There are 12 residues in the CDR3. The CDR3 bases that were read are TGCAGCGTTGAAGACGGGGGCTATGGC. Amino acids: CSVEDGGYG. The entire CDR3 reads CSVEDGGYGYTF.

This clone was picked up many times. The chain's CDR3 is CASSLTSNGPHEQYF. The CDR3 DNA, read in part, is TGTGCCAGCAGCTTAACTTCTAACGGTCCCCACGAG. The V and J genes are TRBV7-2 and TRBJ2-7; D unresolved. The read finishes 3 residues shy of the CDR3 end, and the germline J gene is used to complete it. The CDR3 spans 15 residues. V gave up 2 bases and J gave up 5 bases, with 16 bases separating them. In germline, CDR1 is SGHTA, CDR2 FQGNSA.

In its sample, this clone was seen a few times. CDR3 DNA, as far as it was read: TGCAGTGCTAGAGACCCCGGACTAGCGGGAGGGCCCCCCTACGAC. This translates into CSARDPGLAGGPPYD. The entire CDR3 protein is CSARDPGLAGGPPYDYTF. This chain uses TRBV20-1 with TRBJ1-2; D uncertain. The DNA ends 3 residues before the CDR3 does, and the rest of the CDR3 is filled in from the germline J gene. Germline CDR1 DFQATT, CDR2 SNEGSKA (reference sequence). The length of the CDR3 is 18 residues.

This clone was recorded at least ten times. Read data end 3 residues before the CDR3 end; the end is taken from the germline J gene. The chain links TRBV14 to TRBJ1-1; 7 nucleotides align to TRBD1. Germline CDR1 SGHDN, CDR2 FVKESK. The CDR3 is 13 amino acids. The CDR3 DNA, read in part, is TGTGCCAGCAGCCCGACAGGGCACAAGGAA. This encodes CASSPTGHKE. The whole CDR3 region reads CASSPTGHKEAFF.

This clone was seen repeatedly, ten times or more. The read terminates 3 residues ahead of where the CDR3 ends, so the germline J gene completes it. The rearrangement uses TRBV19 and TRBJ2-1; 8 bases are a match to TRBD2. This CDR3 comprises 17 residues. Trimming cost V 1 base and J 8 bases; bases outside gene matches: 13. Germline V gene lookup returns CDR1 LNHDA and CDR2 SQIVND (reference sequence). CDR3 in amino acids: CASSIVPRSGRFYEQFF. Partial CDR3 DNA: TGTGCCAGTAGTATAGTACCCCGGAGCGGGAGATTCTATGAG.

This clone was counted ten times or more. The read finishes 3 residues shy of the CDR3 end, and the germline J gene is used to complete it. The genes are TRBV20-1 and TRBJ2-7; TRBD1 matches at 8 bases. Unmatched junction bases numbered 10, after V lost 1 base and J lost 2 bases. CDR1 is DFQATT, CDR2 SNEGSKA, per germline (reference sequence). The length of the CDR3 is 16 residues. CDR3 protein: CSARATSQGDPYEQYF. The CDR3 DNA, read in part, is TGCAGTGCTAGAGCCACCTCACAGGGGGACCCCTACGAG.

This clone was detected ten times or more. The read finishes 3 residues shy of the CDR3 end, and the germline J gene is used to complete it. V and J are TRBV5-6 and TRBJ2-7; D may be TRBD1 (5 bases). The germline V gene has CDR1 SGHDT and CDR2 YYEEEE. The CDR3 is 13 residues long. V was trimmed by 4 bases and J by 5 bases, leaving 13 bases between them. The chain's CDR3 is CASSISYRHEQYF. CDR3 DNA, as far as it was read: TGTGCCAGCAGCATTAGTTACAGGCACGAG.

Regarding this clone: The read ends 3 residues early relative to the CDR3; the germline J gene fills the gap. The gene calls are TRBV5-1 and TRBJ2-1; 10 positions match TRBD1. Germline V lookup: CDR1 SGHRS, CDR2 YFSETQ. This CDR3 has 14 residues. V shed 4 bases, J shed 8 bases, and the junction held 6 bases outside the gene matches. CDR3 DNA (partial): TGCGCCAGCAGCCCCAGGACAGGGGGTGATGAG. Its protein product is CASSPRTGGDE. The CDR3 in its entirety is CASSPRTGGDEQFF.

This clone was counted many times. The read terminates 3 residues ahead of where the CDR3 ends, so the germline J gene completes it. The V gene is TRBV6-1, the J gene TRBJ2-3; TRBD2 matches 12 bases. Germline-derived CDR1 and CDR2 are MNHNS and SASEGT. The CDR3 runs to 19 residues. J gave up 2 bases and V 1 base, and 10 bases lay outside the gene matches. CDR3 region: CASSEGLASGRALTDTQYF. The part of the CDR3 DNA that was read is TGTGCCAGCAGTGAAGGGTTAGCTAGCGGGAGGGCCCTCACAGATACG.

This clone was seen many times. The read ends 3 residues early relative to the CDR3; the germline J gene fills the gap. J is TRBJ1-6 and V is TRBV6-1, with no clear D. The germline CDR1 and CDR2 sequences are MNHNS and SASEGT. The CDR3 covers 14 residues. V gave up 3 bases and J gave up 7 bases, with 10 bases separating them. The covered CDR3 bases are TGTGCCAGCAGTGACCAAGCGGCGAATTCACCC. Translated: CASSDQAANSP. The full CDR3 reads CASSDQAANSPLHF.

This clone has ten or more counts. The read finishes 3 residues shy of the CDR3 end, and the germline J gene is used to complete it. The rearrangement links TRBV12-3 or TRBV12-4 to TRBJ1-2, with 7 bases matching TRBD1. CDR3 length: 13 residues. Trimming took 4 bases from V and 6 from J; bases not matched to a gene: 5. The CDR3 region is CASSSRQGDGYTF. The part of the CDR3 DNA that was read is TGTGCCAGCAGTTCCCGACAGGGAGATGGC.

This clone was detected many times. The missing CDR3 end, 3 residues past where the read stops, is filled in from the germline J gene. The V gene is TRBV5-1, the J gene TRBJ2-7; TRBD1 aligns across 7 bases. The CDR3 is 14 amino acids. Germline-derived CDR1 and CDR2 are SGHRS and YFSETQ. J gave up 2 bases and V 4 bases, and 6 bases lay outside the gene matches. The part of the CDR3 DNA that was read is TGCGCCAGCAGCCCCTCCACAGGGGCCTACGAG. Translated: CASSPSTGAYE. The entire CDR3 reads CASSPSTGAYEQYF.

This clone was found many times. With the read ending 3 residues before the CDR3 end, the germline J gene is used to fill in that end. V is TRBV7-3 and J is TRBJ2-3, with TRBD2 as a possible D gene (6 bases). V was cut by 0 bases and J by 4 bases, with 8 bases left in between. This CDR3 spans 14 amino acids. Germline V gene lookup returns CDR1 SGHTA and CDR2 FQGTGA. CDR3 sequence reads: CASSLTSGADTQYF. Partial CDR3 DNA: TGTGCCAGCAGCTTAACTAGCGGAGCAGATACG.

This clone was seen at least ten times. The read halts 3 residues ahead of the CDR3 end, with the missing end drawn from the germline J gene. The chain links TRBV16 to TRBJ1-6, with a tentative D call TRBD1 (5 bases). The CDR3 covers 16 residues. V lost 0 bases and J lost 6, with 12 bases in between. Germline loops: CDR1 KGHSY, CDR2 FQNENV. The sequenced CDR3 bases are TGTGCCAGCAGCCAATCGGGGGGTCTGATTAATTCACCC. Translated: CASSQSGGLINSP. The entire CDR3 reads CASSQSGGLINSPLHF.

This clone came up many times. The CDR3 loop reads CATQRGQETQYF. CDR3 DNA (partial): TGTGCCACACAGCGGGGCCAAGAGACC. The rearrangement uses TRBV10-3 and TRBJ2-5; TRBD2 agrees at 7 bases. Coverage ceases 3 residues before the CDR3 finishes, and the germline J gene fills in the end. The CDR3 loop spans 12 amino acids. Germline V gene lookup returns CDR1 ENHRY and CDR2 SYGVKD. The V and J ends lost 10 bases and 1 base, in that order; junction bases with no gene match: 3.

This clone was counted many times. The read comes to an end 3 residues before the CDR3 does, leaving the germline J gene to fill in the end. V is TRBV7-4 and J is TRBJ2-5, with D maybe TRBD2 (6 bases). The CDR3 extends over 14 amino acids. The V and J ends lost 5 bases and 4 bases respectively, with 14 bases between them. Germline assignment: CDR1 SGHVT and CDR2 SQSDAQ. CDR3 sequence reads: CASSLPLGGETQYF. Partial CDR3 DNA: TGTGCCAGCAGCCTTCCTCTGGGGGGAGAGACC.

This clone was recorded many times. The CDR3 end falls 3 residues outside the read, so it is completed with the germline J gene. The rearrangement uses TRBV19 and TRBJ2-3; tentative D call: TRBD1 (5 bases). This CDR3 is 14 amino acids long. Germline assignment: CDR1 LNHDA and CDR2 SQIVND (reference sequence). Trimming took 5 bases from V and 6 from J, leaving 15 bases between them. The CDR3 here is CASSQGVGSDTQYF. Incomplete CDR3 DNA: TGTGCCAGTAGTCAAGGGGTCGGTTCGGATACG.

Concerning this clone itself: The observed sequence ends 3 residues before the CDR3 terminus, with the missing tail filled in from the germline J gene. The V gene is TRBV18, the J gene TRBJ2-3, with TRBD2 identical over 14 bases. CDR1 is KGHSH, CDR2 LQKENI, per germline. This CDR3 is 16 amino acids long. V trimming: 4 bases; J trimming: 3 bases; junction bases outside the gene matches: 3. The CDR3 region is CASSQGTSGRTDTQYF. CDR3 bases read: TGTGCCAGCTCACAGGGGACTAGCGGGAGAACAGATACG.

This clone showed up many times. The read terminates 3 residues ahead of where the CDR3 ends, so the germline J gene completes it. V usage is TRBV4-2 and J usage is TRBJ1-6, with TRBD1 matching over 7 bases. This CDR3 comprises 18 residues. V shed 3 bases and J 3 bases; nucleotides not matched to a gene: 11. Germline CDR1 is LGHNA and CDR2 is YNFKEQ. This CDR3 reads CASSQEAPRQGYNSPLHF. The CDR3 DNA, read in part, is TGTGCCAGCAGCCAGGAGGCGCCGAGACAGGGCTATAATTCACCC.

This clone was detected a few times. This may arise from a read error, as a much more abundant clone is one base away. The read stops 3 residues short of the end of the CDR3; the missing end is completed from the germline J gene. This chain uses TRBV5-1 with TRBJ2-5; 7 nucleotides line up with TRBD1. The germline CDR1 and CDR2 sequences are SGHRS and YFSETQ. The CDR3 has 15 residues. The part of the CDR3 DNA that was read is TGCGCCAGCAGCTTGATAGGGGGCAACACAGATACC. This gives the protein CASSLIGGNTDT. In full, the CDR3 reads CASSLIGGNTDTQYF.

CDR3 bases read: TGTGCCAGCAGCTTAGTTACAGGGGGTGGGACTGAA. Protein sequence: CASSLVTGGGTE. The entire CDR3 is CASSLVTGGGTEAFF. The chain combines TRBV7-9 with TRBJ1-1; 8 bases match TRBD1. The read stops 3 residues short of the end of the CDR3; the missing end is completed from the germline J gene. The CDR3 is 15 residues long. V was clipped by 1 base and J by 5 bases; unmatched bases: 6. The germline gives CDR1 SEHNR, CDR2 FQNEAQ (reference sequence).

There are many counts of this clone. The read stops 3 residues short of the end of the CDR3; the missing end is completed from the germline J gene. This chain links TRBV7-2 with TRBJ2-3; TRBD1 is a possible D gene (6 bases). Trimming took off 5 bases at V and 1 base at J, with 13 bases between the two ends. This CDR3 has 15 residues. Germline V gene lookup returns CDR1 SGHTA and CDR2 FQGNSA. Here the CDR3 reads CASSPMGAGTDTQYF. The DNA read from the CDR3 is TGTGCCAGCAGCCCGATGGGGGCTGGCACAGATACG.

Many counts were recorded for this clone. The read stops 3 residues short of the end of the CDR3; the missing end is completed from the germline J gene. The chain is built from TRBV4-2 and TRBJ2-2; 7 bases align to TRBD2. Trimming took 7 bases from V and 0 from J; bases not matched to a gene: 2. Germline V gene sequence: CDR1 LGHNA, CDR2 YNFKEQ. The CDR3 totals 14 residues. The CDR3 sequence: CASTLAPNTGELFF. Partial CDR3 DNA: TGTGCCAGCACACTAGCGCCGAACACCGGGGAG.